A selection of T cell receptor beta chains follows, all from one sample in a study of human T cells and chemical hapten exposure. TCRdb used MiXCR to reprocess the 5' RACE reads, holding one entry per CDR3 protein. The sample lists approximately 140,000 distinct CDR3 sequences; 4.1% were seen once. Receptor source: a female donor in good health. Each CDR3 is given with its conserved first and last residue. Each record gives: J gene, D gene, clone size, V gene, CDR3 DNA, CDR3 protein. D genes are given only for firm matches. The size of a clone is reported for some rows only, either as once, few or many, or as a class for expanded clones.

TRBJ2-1,NA,many,TRBV27,TGTGCCAGCAGTTTATTTCGGGGATACAATGAGCAGTTCTTC,CASSLFRGYNEQFF
TRBJ1-5,NA,many,TRBV7-8,TGTGCCAGCAGCAAAGCACGGGGGGGTAATCAGCCCCAGCATTTT,CASSKARGGNQPQHF
TRBJ2-7,NA,many,TRBV7-2,TGTGCCAGCAGCTTAGGTCCCGCAAGAACCTACGAGCAGTACTTC,CASSLGPARTYEQYF
TRBJ2-1,TRBD2,many,TRBV28,TGTGCCAGCAGTTCTCACCGGTCTAGCGGTCCCTACAATGAGCAGTTCTTC,CASSSHRSSGPYNEQFF
TRBJ2-1,TRBD1,many,TRBV6-5,TGTGCCAGCAGTTACCGACACGGGACAGGGGGGAACAATGAGCAGTTCTTC,CASSYRHGTGGNNEQFF
TRBJ2-7,NA,many,TRBV5-1,TGCGCCAGCAGCGCAGGGATCTTCTACGAGCAGTACTTC,CASSAGIFYEQYF
TRBJ2-5,NA,many,TRBV6-5,TGTGCCAGCAGCCGTGACAGAGAACCACAGACCCAGTACTTC,CASSRDREPQTQYF
TRBJ2-4,NA,many,TRBV7-2,TGTGCCAGCAGCCCAAGGGAGACACACGGGGCCAAAAACATTCAGTACTTC,CASSPRETHGAKNIQYF
TRBJ2-5,TRBD1,many,TRBV9,TGTGCCAGCAGCGTACAAGGGACAGGGTTAGAGACCCAGTACTTC,CASSVQGTGLETQYF
TRBJ2-7,NA,many,TRBV5-1,TGCGCCAGCAGCTTTGGTAGCGGACCCTACGAGCAGTACTTC,CASSFGSGPYEQYF
TRBJ2-1,TRBD2,many,TRBV20-1,TGCAGTGCTAGCAAACCGACTAGCGGTTACTACAATGAGCAGTTCTTC,CSASKPTSGYYNEQFF
TRBJ1-5,NA,many,TRBV9,TGTGCCAGCAGCTCTTCTGGGGCGGGCAATCAGCCCCAGCATTTT,CASSSSGAGNQPQHF
TRBJ1-5,NA,many,TRBV20-1,TGCAGTGCTAGAGAAGGAAGCAGTCACCAGCATTTT,CSAREGSSHQHF
TRBJ1-1,NA,few,TRBV20-1,TGCAGTGCTCTTCGGCCACCCCAACCCACTGAAGCTTTCTTT,CSALRPPQPTEAFF
TRBJ1-5,NA,NA,TRBV9,TGTGCCAGCAGCGTAGGGACTAGCAATCAGCCCCAGCATTTT,CASSVGTSNQPQHF
TRBJ1-4,NA,many,TRBV12-3/TRBV12-4,TGTGCCAGCACTCGGACAGCGCATGAAAAACTGTTTTTT,CASTRTAHEKLFF
TRBJ2-1,NA,many,TRBV20-1,TGCAGTGCTAGGAGGGCCGACAATGAGCAGTTCTTC,CSARRADNEQFF
TRBJ2-6,NA,many,TRBV5-4,TGTGCCAGCAGCTTGGACCTCTCTGGGGCCAACGTCCTGACTTTC,CASSLDLSGANVLTF
TRBJ2-7,TRBD1,many,TRBV6-2/TRBV6-3,TGTGCCAGCAGTTACTGGGGACAGGGGCACGAGCAGTACTTC,CASSYWGQGHEQYF
TRBJ2-2,NA,many,TRBV5-4,TGTGCCAGCAGCTTGGAGCCTAACTGGGCGAACACCGGGGAGCTGTTTTTT,CASSLEPNWANTGELFF
TRBJ1-5,NA,many,TRBV18,TGTGCCAGCTCACCACCGGGACACCATAGCAATCAGCCCCAGCATTTT,CASSPPGHHSNQPQHF
TRBJ1-5,NA,many,TRBV7-9,TGTGCCAGCAGCTTAGGGGGGACAACATATAGCAATCAGCCCCAGCATTTT,CASSLGGTTYSNQPQHF
TRBJ1-1,NA,few,TRBV3-1,TGTGCCAGCAGCCAAGGGACAGCGGGGGGAACTGAAGCTTTCTTT,CASSQGTAGGTEAFF
TRBJ2-7,NA,many,TRBV6-2/TRBV6-3,TGTGCCAGCAGTTACGCTGGGCCCTACGAGCAGTACTTC,CASSYAGPYEQYF
TRBJ2-3,NA,few,TRBV11-2,TGTGCCAGCAGCTTTTTTCTAGATACGCAGTATTTT,CASSFFLDTQYF
TRBJ2-3,TRBD2,few,TRBV9,TGTGCCAGCAGCGTAGAGGCGGGGGGGATTTTCACAGATACGCAGTATTTT,CASSVEAGGIFTDTQYF
TRBJ2-1,NA,many,TRBV5-6,TGTGCCAGCAGCCCAGTGCAGGCCGGGAATGAGCAGTTCTTC,CASSPVQAGNEQFF
TRBJ2-7,TRBD1,many,TRBV5-1,TGCGCCAGCAGGGTTCATCCCGCCGGGACAGGGGGCTACGAGCAGTACTTC,CASRVHPAGTGGYEQYF
TRBJ1-4,NA,many,TRBV20-1,TGCAGTGCTAGGGAAAGGGAACGGGGGCGAACTAATGAAAAACTGTTTTTT,CSARERERGRTNEKLFF
TRBJ1-4,TRBD1,few,TRBV20-1,TGCAGTGCTTTACCGGGACAGGGTGAAAAACTGTTTTTT,CSALPGQGEKLFF
TRBJ1-5,NA,NA,TRBV6-6,TGTGCCAGTAATACTCAGCCCCAGCATTTT,CASNTQPQHF
TRBJ1-5,NA,many,TRBV6-6,TGTGCCAGCAGTGGCCGGGACGGCATCAATCAGCCCCAGCATTTT,CASSGRDGINQPQHF
TRBJ2-5,TRBD1,many,TRBV20-1,TGCAGTGCTAGAGTAGGGACAGGGGTCCAAGAGACCCAGTACTTC,CSARVGTGVQETQYF
TRBJ1-1,NA,many,TRBV20-1,TGCAGTGCTAGCCCTCCCGGGAGGCCTGAAGCTTTCTTT,CSASPPGRPEAFF
TRBJ2-3,NA,many,TRBV11-2,TGTGCCAGCAGCTTAGAAGTCGGGGGCCCGATAAACACAGATACGCAGTATTTT,CASSLEVGGPINTDTQYF
TRBJ1-3,NA,many,TRBV9,TGTGCCAGCAATAGGGGAGATGGAAACACCATATATTTT,CASNRGDGNTIYF
TRBJ1-5,TRBD1,many,TRBV2,TGTGCCAGCAGCAACCAGGGGGCGGGTCAGCCCCAGCATTTT,CASSNQGAGQPQHF
TRBJ2-1,TRBD2,many,TRBV7-9,TGTGCCAGCAGCCCTACCGGGACTAGCCGCCGCAATGAGCAGTTCTTC,CASSPTGTSRRNEQFF
TRBJ2-7,NA,many,TRBV7-2,TGTGCCAGCAGCTTAAGTGGGGTGAGCTCCTACGAGCAGTACTTC,CASSLSGVSSYEQYF
TRBJ1-5,NA,many,TRBV20-1,TGCAGTGCTAGACAGACGTGGGGCAATCAGCCCCAGCATTTT,CSARQTWGNQPQHF
TRBJ2-6,NA,many,TRBV5-1,TGCGCCAGCCGGGAACTATCTGGGGCCAACGTCCTGACTTTC,CASRELSGANVLTF
TRBJ2-2,TRBD2,NA,TRBV20-1,TGCAGTGCTGCCTACGGGGGGGGGTACACCGGGGAGCTGTTTTTT,CSAAYGGGYTGELFF
TRBJ1-1,NA,NA,TRBV10-3,TGTGCCATCAGTCCCCCTGGCGTGGACACTGAAGCTTTCTTT,CAISPPGVDTEAFF
TRBJ2-7,TRBD2,many,TRBV27,TGTGCCAGCAGAAAGACTAGCGGCATACGGGAGCAGTACTTC,CASRKTSGIREQYF
TRBJ1-1,NA,few,TRBV29-1,TGCAGCGTTCAGGATAACACTGAAGCTTTCTTT,CSVQDNTEAFF
TRBJ2-5,TRBD2,many,TRBV7-2,TGTGCCAGCAGCTCGCCGAGACTAGCGGGGGGTCTAGAGACCCAGTACTTC,CASSSPRLAGGLETQYF
TRBJ2-7,TRBD1,NA,TRBV12-3/TRBV12-4,TGTGCCAGCAGTCCCCCCAACAGGGGCGGCTACGAGCAGTACTTC,CASSPPNRGGYEQYF
TRBJ1-1,NA,few,TRBV6-5,TGTGCCAGCAGTTTTGCCGACGGGAACACTGAAGCTTTCTTT,CASSFADGNTEAFF
TRBJ2-4,TRBD2,NA,TRBV7-2,TGTGCCAGCAGCTTACTACCAATAAAGCGGGGATGGGGGAACATTCAGTACTTC,CASSLLPIKRGWGNIQYF
TRBJ1-2,NA,NA,TRBV14,TGTGCCAGCAGCCAATTGGGCGGTACTAACTATGGCTACACCTTC,CASSQLGGTNYGYTF
TRBJ2-1,TRBD1,few,TRBV5-6,TGTGCCAGCAGCTGGGGGACAGTCAATGAGCAGTTCTTC,CASSWGTVNEQFF
TRBJ2-3,TRBD2,many,TRBV4-3,TGCGCCAGCAGCCAAGGACTAATAGCGGGGGGGCCTGATACGCAGTATTTT,CASSQGLIAGGPDTQYF
TRBJ2-3,TRBD2,many,TRBV10-2,TGCGCCAGCATTAGTATAGCGGGGGGGCGGTCAGATACGCAGTATTTT,CASISIAGGRSDTQYF
TRBJ1-2,NA,many,TRBV18,TGTGCCAGCTCACCAGGACAGCAACTTAACTATGGCTACACCTTC,CASSPGQQLNYGYTF
TRBJ2-1,TRBD1,many,TRBV12-3/TRBV12-4,TGTGCCAGCAGTTTATCCGGGACAGGGGGCAGGGATGAGCAGTTCTTC,CASSLSGTGGRDEQFF
TRBJ2-3,NA,many,TRBV29-1,TGCAGCGTTGTCGCGACACCTAGCACAGATACGCAGTATTTT,CSVVATPSTDTQYF